The 21 T cell receptor beta chains given below trace back to one sample, sequenced in a study of blood T cell repertoires in COVID-19. Sequencing was performed with immunoSEQ multiplex PCR; in TCRdb, only in-frame clones are kept and a portion is missing. The sample lists 70,000 to 90,000 clones; 75% to 90% were seen once. The specimen was peripheral blood. Receptor source: a man in his sixties with acute or convalescent COVID-19.

The rearrangement links TRBV6-2 or TRBV6-3 to TRBJ1-2; TRBD1 is a possible D gene (5 bases). The germline V gene has CDR1 MNHEY and CDR2 SVGEGT. Trimming pared 0 bases from V and 6 bases from J, leaving 11 bases between. This CDR3 is 14 amino acids long. In DNA, the CDR3 is TGTGCCAGCAGTTACTCGGTTACAGGCCATGGCTACACCTTC. Its translation: CASSYSVTGHGYTF.

The J gene is TRBJ1-6, the V gene TRBV5-1, with unresolved D. The CDR3 runs to 15 residues. Germline CDR1 and CDR2: SGHRS and YFSETQ. The V end lost 4 bases, the J end lost 3 bases, and 11 bases lay between the germline ends. The CDR3 sequence: CASSQSRYYNSPLHF. The DNA for the CDR3 is TGCGCCAGCAGCCAGTCACGATACTATAATTCACCCCTCCACTTT.

J is TRBJ1-3 and V is TRBV18; D gene ambiguous. The CDR3 length is 13 residues. Germline lookup yields CDR1 KGHSH and CDR2 LQKENI. V dropped 4 bases and J dropped 2 bases, with 6 bases sitting between them. CDR3 in DNA: TGTGCCAGCTCACTCGCGGCTGGAAACACCATATATTTT. This translates into CASSLAAGNTIYF.

V usage is TRBV7-9 and J usage is TRBJ1-2; a possible D gene is TRBD1 (6 bases). This CDR3 contains 12 residues. Germline lookup yields CDR1 SEHNR and CDR2 FQNEAQ (reference sequence). The ends were cut back, 7 bases at V and 10 bases at J, with 16 bases in the middle. The CDR3 DNA sequence: TGTGCCAGCAATCAGGGCCAGGGGATCTACACCTTC. Translated, it gives CASNQGQGIYTF.

The V call is TRBV19, the J call TRBJ2-1; TRBD2 aligns across 11 bases. The CDR3 extends over 15 amino acids. Germline CDR1 reads LNHDA; CDR2 reads SQIVND (reference sequence). V trimming: 9 bases; J trimming: 7 bases; junction bases outside the gene matches: 11. This CDR3 reads CASRKTSGTGNEQFF. DNA for the CDR3: TGTGCCAGCCGGAAGACTAGCGGGACGGGGAATGAGCAGTTCTTC.

V and J are TRBV30 and TRBJ1-3, with a tentative D call TRBD1 (6 bases). The V end was cut by 0 bases, the J end by 0 bases, with 21 bases between. The CDR3 runs 19 residues. Looked up from germline, CDR1 is GTSNPN and CDR2 is SVGIG (reference sequence). The CDR3 coding sequence is TGTGCCTGGAGTGTACGGACAGTAGGGTTACTCAGCTCTGGAAACACCATATATTTT. This codes for CAWSVRTVGLLSSGNTIYF.

This clone occurred a few times. J is TRBJ2-2 and V is TRBV5-4; 7 bases match TRBD2. Germline V lookup: CDR1 SGHNT, CDR2 YYREEE (reference sequence). V lost 0 bases to trimming and J lost 5 bases; unmatched junction nucleotides: 4. The CDR3 spans 15 residues. CDR3 loop: CASSLELAETGELFF. CDR3 nucleotide sequence: TGTGCCAGCAGCTTGGAGCTAGCGGAAACCGGGGAGCTGTTTTTT. Combining the CDR3 with reference TRBV5-4 and TRBJ2-2 gives the whole variable domain ETGVTQSPTHLIKTRGQQVTLRCSSQSGHNTVSWYQQALGQGPQFIFQYYREEENGRGNFPPRFSGLQFPNYSSELNVNALELDDSALYLCASSLELAETGELFFGEGSRLTVL.

V gene TRBV5-4 combines with J gene TRBJ2-3; TRBD1 is a possible D gene (6 bases). The CDR3 spans 14 residues. The V and J ends lost 4 bases and 1 base respectively, with 10 bases between them. In germline, CDR1 is SGHNT, CDR2 YYREEE (reference sequence). The CDR3 reads CASSGPGGTDTQYF. As DNA, the CDR3 is TGTGCCAGCAGCGGGCCAGGGGGCACAGATACGCAGTATTTT.

In its sample, this clone was seen once. This chain uses TRBV24-1 with TRBJ2-7, with TRBD1 matching over 7 bases. The CDR3 extends over 14 amino acids. The V gene's germline CDR1 is KGHDR and CDR2 SFDVKD. The V segment lost 10 bases and the J segment 2 bases; nucleotides outside the gene matches: 10. CDR3 amino acids: CATTRTGGTYEQYF. CDR3 DNA sequence: TGTGCCACGACCCGGACAGGAGGAACCTACGAGCAGTACTTC.

CDR3 sequence: CASSPGGNSPLHF. The CDR3 DNA sequence: TGTGCCAGCAGTCCAGGGGGTAATTCACCCCTCCACTTT. The J gene is TRBJ1-6, the V gene TRBV7-8; 7 nucleotides align to TRBD1. Germline V gene data show CDR1 as SGHVS and CDR2 as FQNEAQ. V gave up 6 bases and J gave up 6 bases; unmatched junction bases: 2. The CDR3 spans 13 residues.

This clone was observed a few times. This sequence joins TRBV18 and TRBJ2-7; possibly TRBD1 for D (6 bases). V lost 4 bases and J 3 bases, leaving 10 bases between the germline ends. The CDR3 covers 13 residues. CDR1 KGHSH and CDR2 LQKENI come from the germline V gene. The CDR3: CASSRGQIYEQYF. For the CDR3, the DNA is TGTGCCAGCTCACGAGGACAGATCTACGAGCAGTACTTC.

This clone occurred once. V usage is TRBV29-1 and J usage is TRBJ2-7; D is possibly TRBD2 (5 bases). The germline V and J ends were trimmed by 5 bases and 0 bases, with 5 bases remaining between them. The CDR3 consists of 11 residues. The germline gives CDR1 SQVTM, CDR2 ANQGSEA. The CDR3 coding sequence is TGCAGCGTTAGCGGCTCCTACGAGCAGTACTTC. It translates to CSVSGSYEQYF.

The chain recombines TRBV7-2 with TRBJ2-3; 9 positions match TRBD1. Per the germline V gene, CDR1 is SGHTA and CDR2 is FQGNSA. The junction had 15 bases not matched to a gene; V was cut back by 5 bases and J by 6 bases. The CDR3 sequence is 17 residues long. CDR3 coding DNA: TGTGCCAGCAGCCTCCTACAGGGGGCGTACTATGGTGATACGCAGTATTTT. It translates to CASSLLQGAYYGDTQYF. The entire variable domain, with the rest obtained from reference TRBV7-2 and TRBJ2-3, is as follows: GAGVSQSPSNKVTEKGKDVELRCDPISGHTALYWYRQSLGQGLEFLIYFQGNSAPDKSGLPSDRFSAERTGGSVSTLTIQRTQQEDSAVYLCASSLLQGAYYGDTQYFGPGTRLTVL.

In its sample, this clone was seen a few times. The chain joins TRBV27 to TRBJ1-2; 9 nucleotides line up with TRBD1. Germline values: CDR1 MNHEY, CDR2 SMNVEV (reference sequence). This CDR3 region has 17 residues. Germline trimming cut 4 bases from V and 4 bases from J; bases unmatched to any gene: 13. CDR3 bases: TGTGCCAGCAGTTCCGAAACCGGGACAGGGAAAGGCTATGGCTACACCTTC. This codes for CASSSETGTGKGYGYTF.

This chain's CDR3 is CASSTSGNEQYF. The DNA for the CDR3 is TGTGCCAGCAGTACCTCGGGTAACGAGCAGTACTTC. The chain is built from TRBV6-2 or TRBV6-3 and TRBJ2-7; D is ambiguous. Germline CDR1 reads MNHEY; CDR2 reads SVGEGT. Trimming took 5 bases from V and 5 from J, leaving 10 bases between them. The CDR3 is 12 amino acids.

This clone was found once. The chain links TRBV7-9 to TRBJ2-3; TRBD2 matches at 15 bases. Germline lookup yields CDR1 SEHNR and CDR2 FQNEAQ (reference sequence). V shed 4 bases and J 2 bases; nucleotides not matched to a gene: 7. The CDR3 is made up of 18 amino acids. CDR3 loop: CASSSPGLAGGVTDTQYF. In DNA, the CDR3 is TGTGCCAGCAGCTCACCGGGACTAGCGGGAGGCGTCACAGATACGCAGTATTTT.

CDR3 protein: CAWSALAGYNEQFF. The CDR3 DNA reads as TGTGCCTGGAGTGCACTAGCTGGCTACAATGAGCAGTTCTTC. The rearrangement joins TRBV30 to TRBJ2-1, with TRBD2 as a possible D gene (6 bases). The CDR3 runs to 14 residues. The V gene's germline CDR1 is GTSNPN and CDR2 SVGIG (reference sequence). Trimming pared 1 base from V and 3 bases from J, leaving 10 bases between.

This clone was seen a few times. Germline and junction disagree at one end, which may indicate a read error. The chain links TRBV7-2 to TRBJ1-2, with D possibly TRBD1 on 6 matching bases. This CDR3 region has 12 residues. CDR1 is SGHTA, CDR2 FQGNSA, per germline. CDR3 protein: CASSLEVGAGVF. In nucleotides, the CDR3 is TGTGCCAGCAGCTTAGAGGTGGGCGCAGGGGTCTTC. Based on the CDR3 plus reference TRBV7-2 and TRBJ1-2, the full variable domain is GAGVSQSPSNKVTEKGKDVELRCDPISGHTALYWYRQSLGQGLEFLIYFQGNSAPDKSGLPSDRFSAERTGGSVSTLTIQRTQQEDSAVYLCASSLEVGAGVFGSGTRLTVV.

Turning to this clone: Other DNA sequences within the sample encode an identical CDR3. CDR3 sequence (DNA): TGTGCCACCAGTGAGCCCGGACAGGCAGATACGCAGTATTTT. Protein product: CATSEPGQADTQYF. The V and J genes are TRBV24-1 and TRBJ2-3; the match to TRBD1 covers 7 bases. Germline V lookup: CDR1 KGHDR, CDR2 SFDVKD. The V gene end was trimmed by 4 bases and the J gene end by 4 bases; junction bases not matched to a gene: 4. This CDR3 contains 14 residues.

The V and J genes are TRBV21-1 and TRBJ1-5; the DNA was not compared with TRBD1, the D call given in the table. TRBV21-1 is a recognized pseudogene. The CDR3 is 15 amino acids. The CDR3 DNA reads as TGTGCCAGCAGCACTGTACAGGGGGTACGGGGAGCCCAGCATTTT. It translates to CASSTVQGVRGAQHF.

DNA of the CDR3: TGTGCCTGGATCAAGCCGGGACAGGGATTAGGTGAAGCTTTCTTT. Its protein is CAWIKPGQGLGEAFF. V is TRBV30 and J is TRBJ1-1; 9 bases are shared with TRBD1. V shed 4 bases and J 7 bases; nucleotides not matched to a gene: 13. The germline gives CDR1 GTSNPN, CDR2 SVGIG (reference sequence). CDR3 length equals 15 residues.